This TCR beta chain is drawn from a study of T cell responses to AZD1222 COVID-19 vaccine (dated by TCRdb to 2020 to 2023). Regarding the study in general: A total of more than 230 trial participants underwent TCR sequencing, of whom around 210 had received two doses of AZD1222 and some 25 had received two doses of the MenACWY control vaccine. Enrollment into the trials was organized by age into subgroups of 18-55, 56-69 and 70-plus years, and those subgroups contained around 150, 28 and 57 TCR-sequenced participants, respectively. Beyond this particular receptor, the publication reports: After two AZD1222 doses, spike-specific TCR breadth and depth were significantly higher than at day 0 and than in MenACWY recipients. CD4 TCRs associated with the vaccine covered the entire spike protein, and the dominant responses were in regions 160-218 and 743-854. Participants were mostly white British, with more females than males. The authors suggested clonal diversity may have been underestimated. Only a handful of AZD1222 recipients were SARS-CoV-2 seropositive at baseline, limiting conclusions about previously exposed vaccinees. Nearly half of unique spike-specific TCRs reportedly recognized epitopes outside regions mutated in the B.1.351 and B.1.1.7 variants. Because no samples from the day 14 peak response were available, repertoires could be characterized only after the peak T cell response. In the small 56-69-year group, the increase in depth fell short of significance, most likely because of low power.

The CDR3 regions of human TCRbeta chains were analyzed by immunosequencing. The original methods were these. Repertoire TCRs were checked for matches against a reference library of SARS-CoV-2-specific TCRs that had been generated using the MIRA antigen-specificity platform. Breadth was defined as the fraction of unique TCRs that were SARS-CoV-2-associated. Depth was defined as the fraction of total T cells that were SARS-CoV-2-associated. Each spike-specific TCR was assigned to its reactive spike region and to a CD4 or CD8 class using the MIRA data. Log10-transformed breadth and depth values were compared by one-way ANOVA with Sidak's multiple comparisons tests. The source is immuneACCESS, and TCRdb retained only in-frame sequences with V and J called. Part of the clones is not carried over; for the studies checked, unresolved V genes explain less than half of this, and the remainder is unexplained. That table supplies the V and J calls and clone size; D and trimming were determined from the DNA. In this sample the table shows approximately 150,000 clones, 89% of which occur a single time. The biggest ten clones account for approximately 1.8% of the sample.

Concerning this clone itself: Which antigen it targets is not known. No base quality values were provided; no much bigger clone lies one nucleotide off.

The germline V gene specifies MNHEY as CDR1 and SVGAGI as CDR2. The CDR3 runs 15 amino acids, cysteine and phenylalanine included. CDR3 DNA only is kept here, 45 bases in frame from base 1. Trimming takes 8 bases from V and 6 bases from J, and the germline ends sit 20 bases apart. What the time point label conveys for this sample: about 28 days (+/-7) after the second vaccine dose. AZD1222 recipients with second doses at about 4 weeks or about 12 weeks were pooled, because spike-specific TCR depth and breadth did not differ between schedules. Vaccinee samples came from UK trials COV001 and COV002, including a single-blind randomized controlled phase 2/3 trial of AZD1222 (ChAdOx1 nCoV-19) in healthy adults. Trial participant PBMC samples were collected at day 0 and day 28 after the second dose for TCRbeta chain sequencing.

The sample was peripheral blood, taken 28 days after the second AZD1222 dose. The chain joins TRBV6-5 to TRBJ2-1, and the D gene may be TRBD2, 5 bases matching. This sequence originates from an adult who received the AZD1222 COVID-19 vaccine. The nucleotide sequence is given as TGTGCCAGCGGCCTTTTGGAGGCTTACACCAATGAGCAGTTCTTC. This sequence encodes CASGLLEAYTNEQFF.